The present T cell receptor beta chain was sequenced within a study of PD-1 and CTLA-4 blockade in melanoma. TCRdb keeps only in-frame clones here, not all; method: immunoSEQ multiplex PCR. Of fewer than 20,000 clones listed, over 60% are singletons. The CDR3 runs to 15 residues. Germline V gene sequence: CDR1 SGHVS, CDR2 FNYEAQ. V shed 5 bases, J shed 3 bases, and the junction held 7 bases outside the gene matches. In its sample, this clone was seen once. This clonotype was sampled from a human donor with melanoma. The sequenced sample was CD8+ T cells from peripheral blood, obtained before anti-PD-1 treatment. V is TRBV7-6 and J is TRBJ2-7, with 10 bases identical to TRBD1. DNA for the CDR3: TGTGCCAGCAGCGAGGACAGGGGGAACTACTACGAGCAGTACTTC. Protein: CASSEDRGNYYEQYF.